The clone carrying this TCR beta chain has a handful of counts. Its antigen is still unknown. This CDR3 has 15 residues. The germline CDR1 and CDR2 sequences are SGHRS and YFSETQ. V was pared by 3 bases and J by 0 bases, with 10 bases between. Assay: immunoSEQ multiplex PCR; the TCRdb copy retains only in-frame clones and omits some. The table has about 8,000 clones, about 70% seen once. Antigen-specific CD4+ T cells were first expanded with viral peptide pools by the ViraFEST assay and only then sequenced. Cultured cells yielded isolated CD4+ T cells after 10 to 11 days. Vaccine recipients lacked prior SARS-CoV-2 infection and had negative nucleocapsid antibodies. The data belong to a study of vaccination effects on CD4 cells after COVID-19.

The V call is TRBV5-1, the J call TRBJ1-5, with D possibly TRBD1 on 6 matching bases. The receptor's source is a human donor who received a COVID-19 vaccine. This specimen consisted of CD4+ T cells from PBMCs cultured with HCoV-229E spike peptides, obtained before COVID-19 vaccination. The CDR3 spells CASSSGQDSNQPQHF. The CDR3 DNA reads as TGCGCCAGCAGCTCGGGACAAGATAGCAATCAGCCCCAGCATTTT.